This TCR beta chain stems from a study of blood T cell repertoires in COVID-19. Study in general: Collection of acute and convalescent COVID-19 samples took place in the United States, Italy and Spain. Sources were T cells, B-cell-depleted T cells, or PBMCs; the material itself was cDNA or gDNA.

Per the original methods: Amplified reference gene primers provided the basis for estimating nucleated cell counts. Here immunoSEQ multiplex PCR was the method, and the copy in TCRdb shows in-frame clones only, minus some. From that table come the V and J calls and clone size; the DNA was used to work out D and trimming. The sample holds hundreds of thousands of clones, 70% to 90% seen once. Germline lookup yields CDR1 KGHDR and CDR2 SFDVKD. The V end was cut by 5 bases, the J end by 4 bases, with 13 bases between. The CDR3 runs to 14 residues. The sequence was collected from a woman aged 40-49 years who had recovered from COVID-19. Input material: peripheral blood. The rearrangement joins TRBV24-1 to TRBJ2-5, with D maybe TRBD2 (6 bases). The CDR3, as DNA: TGTGCCACCAGTGCCGGGGGACCCGGAGAGACCCAGTACTTC. Amino acids: CATSAGGPGETQYF.